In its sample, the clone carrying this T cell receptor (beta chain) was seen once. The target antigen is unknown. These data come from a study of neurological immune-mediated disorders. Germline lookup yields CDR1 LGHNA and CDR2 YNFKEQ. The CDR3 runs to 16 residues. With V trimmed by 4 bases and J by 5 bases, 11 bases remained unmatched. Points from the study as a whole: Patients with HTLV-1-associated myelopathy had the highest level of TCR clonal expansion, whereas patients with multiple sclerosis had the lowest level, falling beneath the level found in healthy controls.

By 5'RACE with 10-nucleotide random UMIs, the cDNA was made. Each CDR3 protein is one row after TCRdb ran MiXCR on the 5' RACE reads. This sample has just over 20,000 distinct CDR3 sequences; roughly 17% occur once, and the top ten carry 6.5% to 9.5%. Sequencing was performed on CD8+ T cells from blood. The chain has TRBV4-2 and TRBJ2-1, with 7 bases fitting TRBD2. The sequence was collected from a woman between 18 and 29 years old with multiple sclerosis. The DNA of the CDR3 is TGTGCCAGCAGCCTCGGAAGGGCTAGCGGAAACAATGAGCAGTTCTTC. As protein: CASSLGRASGNNEQFF.